The source of this T cell receptor (beta chain) is a study of cytomegalovirus exposure and HLA in healthy donors. The CDR3 runs to 15 residues. CDR1 and CDR2 from the germline V gene are SEHNR and FQNEAQ (reference sequence). V was shortened by 3 bases and J by 6 bases, with 15 bases between the two germline ends. The method was immunoSEQ multiplex PCR; TCRdb's version includes in-frame clones alone and lacks a portion of them. The data show almost 75,000 clones, around 85% seen once. This TCR derives from a man aged 30 to 39 in good health and CMV-seronegative. The sequencing sample was made of PBMCs. The chain combines TRBV7-9 with TRBJ2-1; perhaps TRBD2 as D (5 bases). The CDR3 region is CASSFQSGTFNEQFF. DNA for the CDR3: TGTGCCAGCAGCTTTCAGAGCGGAACCTTCAATGAGCAGTTCTTC.